These T cell receptor beta chains were read from a single sample in a study of shared T cell receptors in the human thymus. Using immunoSEQ multiplex PCR, the repertoire was profiled, and TCRdb retains in-frame clones only, with some absent. The sample shows about 400,000 clones, 95% of them seen only once. Material: thymocytes. The receptor set was obtained from a human donor. CDR3s include the opening cysteine and the closing phenylalanine or tryptophan. Fields, in order: D gene, clone size, J gene, V gene, CDR3 DNA, CDR3 protein. D genes are given only for firm matches. Size is stated for part of the rows, as once, few or many counts, or as a class when the clone is expanded.

D: NA; size: NA; J: TRBJ1-4; V: TRBV7-9; DNA: TGTGCCAGCAGCGCAGGGACGTCAACTAATGAAAAACTGTTTTTT; CDR3: CASSAGTSTNEKLFF
D: NA; size: NA; J: TRBJ2-7; V: TRBV7-2; DNA: TGTGCCAGCAGCTCCTGGACAGAGTCCTACGAGCAGTACTTC; CDR3: CASSSWTESYEQYF
D: NA; size: NA; J: TRBJ2-5; V: TRBV15; DNA: TGTGCCACCAGCAGGTACCGGCAGAGTAAAGAGACCCAGTACTTC; CDR3: CATSRYRQSKETQYF
D: NA; size: NA; J: TRBJ1-2; V: TRBV11-2; DNA: TGTGCCAGCAGCTCAATCAACCACAGGGACTATGGCTACACCTTC; CDR3: CASSSINHRDYGYTF
D: NA; size: NA; J: TRBJ1-3; V: TRBV2; DNA: TGTGCCACCATTTCCGGGGGACTAAGCTCTGGAAACACCATATATTTT; CDR3: CATISGGLSSGNTIYF
D: NA; size: NA; J: TRBJ2-7; V: TRBV5-1; DNA: TGCGCCAGCAGCTTGGCCGCGGGGCCTTCCTACGAGCAGTACTTC; CDR3: CASSLAAGPSYEQYF
D: NA; size: NA; J: TRBJ2-2; V: TRBV27; DNA: TGTGCCAGCAGTTTTGCTAACGCCGGGGAGCTGTTTTTT; CDR3: CASSFANAGELFF
D: NA; size: NA; J: TRBJ1-5; V: TRBV19; DNA: TGTGCCAGTAGTAGAATTGAGGGCAATCAGCCCCAGCATTTT; CDR3: CASSRIEGNQPQHF
D: NA; size: few; J: TRBJ1-1; V: TRBV5-6; DNA: TGTGCCAGCAGCTTGGATCCAGGGACTGAAGCTTTCTTT; CDR3: CASSLDPGTEAFF
D: NA; size: NA; J: TRBJ2-2; V: TRBV19; DNA: TGTGCCAGTAGTATAGATGATTTGGCGCGGCTCGGACTTGGACAAAATGTGAACACCGGGGAGCTGTTTTTT; CDR3: CASSIDDLARLGLGQNVNTGELFF
D: NA; size: NA; J: TRBJ2-7; V: TRBV2; DNA: TGTGCCAGCAGTGAAGAGATGGGGACGCACGCCTGGTTGCAGTACTTC; CDR3: CASSEEMGTHAWLQYF
D: TRBD2; size: NA; J: TRBJ2-3; V: TRBV19; DNA: TGTGCCACCACAGACAGGGGATCGACTAGCGGGAGTCTCAAAGCGGATACGCAGTATTTT; CDR3: CATTDRGSTSGSLKADTQYF
D: TRBD2; size: NA; J: TRBJ2-5; V: TRBV7-8; DNA: TGTGCCAGCAGCTTTTCCACGGGAGGGCCGGAGACCCAGTACTTC; CDR3: CASSFSTGGPETQYF
D: TRBD1; size: NA; J: TRBJ2-7; V: TRBV5-1; DNA: TGCGCCAGCAGCTTGGGGGACAGGGTACTCTCCTACGAGCAGTACTTC; CDR3: CASSLGDRVLSYEQYF
D: TRBD2; size: NA; J: TRBJ2-1; V: TRBV4-1; DNA: TGCGCCAGCAGCCAAGGGATTAGCGGGAGGAATGAGCAGTTCTTC; CDR3: CASSQGISGRNEQFF
D: NA; size: NA; J: TRBJ2-3; V: TRBV19; DNA: TGTGCCAGTAGTCACCGGGGTCCCCTTATCCCAGATACGCAGTATTTT; CDR3: CASSHRGPLIPDTQYF
D: NA; size: NA; J: TRBJ1-3; V: TRBV7-9; DNA: TGTGCCAGCAGCTTACGGGAGGCCTCTGGAAACACCATATATTTT; CDR3: CASSLREASGNTIYF
D: NA; size: NA; J: TRBJ2-5; V: TRBV7-6; DNA: TGTGCCAGCAGCTTAGCCCAGGGGCCGGTGGAGACCCAGTACTTC; CDR3: CASSLAQGPVETQYF
D: NA; size: NA; J: TRBJ2-7; V: TRBV2; DNA: TGTGCCAGCCCACCTTCCGGATCTACCTACGAGCAGTACTTC; CDR3: CASPPSGSTYEQYF
D: NA; size: NA; J: TRBJ2-7; V: TRBV21-1; DNA: TGTGCCAGCAGCATAAGACAGGCGAGCTCCTACGAGCAGTACTTC; CDR3: CASSIRQASSYEQYF
D: NA; size: NA; J: TRBJ2-3; V: TRBV27; DNA: TGTGCCAGCAGTTTATCGTCAACAGATCCAAATAGCACAGATACGCAGTATTTT; CDR3: CASSLSSTDPNSTDTQYF
D: NA; size: NA; J: TRBJ1-2; V: TRBV7-8; DNA: TGTGCCAGCAGCTTAGCCGCAGGCAACTATGGCTACACCTTC; CDR3: CASSLAAGNYGYTF
D: TRBD1; size: NA; J: TRBJ2-5; V: TRBV7-2; DNA: TGTGCCAGCAGCCCCCGGCACAGGGGATGGCAGACCCAGTACTTC; CDR3: CASSPRHRGWQTQYF
D: NA; size: once; J: TRBJ2-7; V: TRBV4-1; DNA: TGCGCCAGCAGCACCCGGGACCTTTACTCCTACGAGCAGTACTTC; CDR3: CASSTRDLYSYEQYF
D: NA; size: once; J: TRBJ2-7; V: TRBV5-1; DNA: TGCGCCAGCAGCTTGAGAGGCCAGGGAGTCCACGAGCAGTACTTC; CDR3: CASSLRGQGVHEQYF
D: NA; size: NA; J: TRBJ2-7; V: TRBV5-6; DNA: TGTGCCAGCAGCTGGCCAGGATACTCCTACGAGCAGTACTTC; CDR3: CASSWPGYSYEQYF
D: TRBD2; size: NA; J: TRBJ2-1; V: TRBV5-1; DNA: TGCGCCAGCAGCCCCCGATGTCGGCGGGAGAGAGTGGCGCAGTTCTTC; CDR3: CASSPRCRRERVAQFF
D: NA; size: NA; J: TRBJ1-1; V: TRBV28; DNA: TGTGCCAGCAGACGCCCAGGGGTCCTCACTGAAGCTTTCTTT; CDR3: CASRRPGVLTEAFF
D: TRBD2; size: once; J: TRBJ2-3; V: TRBV27; DNA: TGTGCCAGCAGTTTATTGACCGGGACTAGTATTTCAGATACGCAGTATTTT; CDR3: CASSLLTGTSISDTQYF
D: NA; size: NA; J: TRBJ1-6; V: TRBV7-8; DNA: TGTGCCAGCAGCCCCAAACGGGACTTCCCGAGCTCCTATAATTCACCCCTCCACTTT; CDR3: CASSPKRDFPSSYNSPLHF
D: NA; size: NA; J: TRBJ2-1; V: TRBV11-2; DNA: TGTGCCAGCAGCTTAGTTTATCGAGGGGAGATCCGTTCTGAGCAGTTCTTC; CDR3: CASSLVYRGEIRSEQFF
D: NA; size: NA; J: TRBJ2-7; V: TRBV7-2; DNA: TGTGCCAGCAGCTTAGGACTTCCCTCCTACGAGCAGTACTTC; CDR3: CASSLGLPSYEQYF
D: TRBD1; size: NA; J: TRBJ2-7; V: TRBV4-3; DNA: TGCGCCAGCAGCCAAGATCTGTTGGGCCGGACAGGGGTCACCGACGAGCAGTACTTC; CDR3: CASSQDLLGRTGVTDEQYF
D: NA; size: NA; J: TRBJ2-6; V: TRBV6-5; DNA: TGTGCCAGCAAGAGGGGGGAGGCTGGGGCCAACGTCCTGACTTTC; CDR3: CASKRGEAGANVLTF
D: NA; size: NA; J: TRBJ2-4; V: TRBV6-1; DNA: TGTGCCAGCAGTGATGGCAGGAAGATAGCCAAAAACATTCAGTACTTC; CDR3: CASSDGRKIAKNIQYF
D: TRBD1; size: NA; J: TRBJ1-2; V: TRBV27; DNA: TGTGCCAGCAGTAAGGGGGCGGCCCTCTCTTGCTATGGCTACACCTTC; CDR3: CASSKGAALSCYGYTF
D: NA; size: NA; J: TRBJ1-3; V: TRBV7-9; DNA: TGTGCCTCCTCCCCCAGGGACCCTGGAAACACCATATATTTT; CDR3: CASSPRDPGNTIYF
D: NA; size: NA; J: TRBJ2-6; V: TRBV9; DNA: TGTGCCAGCAGCGTACACGGGCTTGGCTCTGGGGCCAACGTCCTGACTTTC; CDR3: CASSVHGLGSGANVLTF
D: NA; size: NA; J: TRBJ2-5; V: TRBV10-3; DNA: TGTGCCATCAAGGCGGCGAGGCGGAGCCAAGAGACCCAGTACTTC; CDR3: CAIKAARRSQETQYF
D: NA; size: once; J: TRBJ1-3; V: TRBV6-1; DNA: TGTGCCAGCAGTGAACGATCCGTAAGGGCCTCTGGAAACACCATATATTTT; CDR3: CASSERSVRASGNTIYF
D: TRBD1; size: NA; J: TRBJ2-1; V: TRBV28; DNA: TGTGCCAGCAGTTTACGGACAGGGCTTTACTACAATGAGCAGTTCTTC; CDR3: CASSLRTGLYYNEQFF
D: TRBD1; size: NA; J: TRBJ1-2; V: TRBV28; DNA: TGTGCCAGCTTCTGGGACAGGGCTTATGGCTACACCTTC; CDR3: CASFWDRAYGYTF
D: TRBD1; size: once; J: TRBJ1-3; V: TRBV5-1; DNA: TGCGCCAGCAGTAGGGGACAGGGGACAGGAAACACCATATATTTT; CDR3: CASSRGQGTGNTIYF
D: NA; size: NA; J: TRBJ2-7; V: TRBV7-9; DNA: TGTGCCAGCAGCTTAGATCTGTTGTACGAGCAGTACTTC; CDR3: CASSLDLLYEQYF
D: TRBD2; size: NA; J: TRBJ2-7; V: TRBV4-2; DNA: TGTGCCAGCAGCCAAGTTGTAGCGGGGCCATTCTACGAGCAGTACTTC; CDR3: CASSQVVAGPFYEQYF
D: NA; size: NA; J: TRBJ1-4; V: TRBV11-2; DNA: TGTGCCAGCAGCCACATCAGGGCCCCTAATGAAAAACTGTTTTTT; CDR3: CASSHIRAPNEKLFF
D: NA; size: NA; J: TRBJ2-5; V: TRBV7-3; DNA: TGTGCCAGCAGCCTCCGACAGGGGAGGGAAGAGACCCAGTACTTC; CDR3: CASSLRQGREETQYF
D: NA; size: NA; J: TRBJ1-5; V: TRBV10-3; DNA: TGTGCCATCAGTGAAGGGTTTTTGCAGCCCCAGCATTTT; CDR3: CAISEGFLQPQHF
D: NA; size: NA; J: TRBJ2-7; V: TRBV6-5; DNA: TGTGCCAGCAGTTACTCACACGGACTTCCCACCTACGAGCAGTACTTC; CDR3: CASSYSHGLPTYEQYF
D: NA; size: NA; J: TRBJ2-3; V: TRBV14; DNA: TGTGCCAGCAGCCAAGAAGAAGGCAGGCCTAGCACAGATACGCAGTATTTT; CDR3: CASSQEEGRPSTDTQYF
D: TRBD1; size: once; J: TRBJ2-2; V: TRBV2; DNA: TGTGCCAGCAGTGGCAGGGGGCCAGGCGGGGAGCTGTTTTTT; CDR3: CASSGRGPGGELFF
D: TRBD1; size: once; J: TRBJ1-1; V: TRBV11-2; DNA: TGTGCCAGCAGGGAAAGGGACAGGGGGTCTGTGAACACTGAAGCTTTCTTT; CDR3: CASRERDRGSVNTEAFF
D: NA; size: NA; J: TRBJ2-3; V: TRBV25-1; DNA: TGTGCCAGCAGTGAACCCCGGGACTCCCGCCCAGATACGCAGTATTTT; CDR3: CASSEPRDSRPDTQYF
D: TRBD1; size: NA; J: TRBJ2-7; V: TRBV11-3; DNA: TGTGCCAGCAGCTTAGATCAACAGGGGTCTATGAACGAGCAGTACTTC; CDR3: CASSLDQQGSMNEQYF
D: NA; size: NA; J: TRBJ2-2; V: TRBV10-3; DNA: TGTGCCATTGCGGGGACTGCGAACACCGGGGAGCTGTTTTTT; CDR3: CAIAGTANTGELFF
D: NA; size: NA; J: TRBJ1-3; V: TRBV7-2; DNA: TGTGCCAGCAGCTTAGAAGACCGGGGCCTACGGTCCTCTGGAAACACCATATATTTT; CDR3: CASSLEDRGLRSSGNTIYF
D: NA; size: NA; J: TRBJ2-5; V: TRBV28; DNA: TGTGCCAGCAGTTTATCGGACCTAGAAGAGACCCAGTACTTC; CDR3: CASSLSDLEETQYF
D: NA; size: NA; J: TRBJ2-7; V: TRBV27; DNA: TGTGCCAGCAGTTTCAGGCAGGGCTCTCGCTACGAGCAGTACTTC; CDR3: CASSFRQGSRYEQYF
D: NA; size: NA; J: TRBJ2-2; V: TRBV25-1; DNA: TGTGCCAGCAGTTCGGACGCGATTCCGGGTCCCGGGGAGCTGTTTTTT; CDR3: CASSSDAIPGPGELFF
D: NA; size: NA; J: TRBJ2-5; V: TRBV21-1; DNA: TGTGCCAGCAGCAAACAGTATGAGGGCACAATCCAAGAGACCCAGTACTTC; CDR3: CASSKQYEGTIQETQYF